The 26 T cell receptor beta chains listed next were all sequenced from one sample in a study of resident and recirculating memory T cells in vitiligo. Here immunoSEQ multiplex PCR was the method, and the copy in TCRdb shows in-frame clones only, minus some. The table lists 70,000 or so clones, approximately 90% of them singletons. The sequenced sample consisted of blood. The receptors were sampled from a male donor with vitiligo.

The rearrangement links TRBV5-8 to TRBJ1-4, with a possible D match to TRBD1 (6 bases). The germline gives CDR1 SGHTS, CDR2 YDEGEE. The CDR3 spans 15 residues. V was clipped by 4 bases and J by 5 bases, with 15 bases between them. The CDR3 DNA reads as TGTGCCAGCAGCCAACACAGGGTCGGGAATGAAAAACTGTTTTTT. This encodes CASSQHRVGNEKLFF.

The chain links TRBV7-9 to TRBJ1-1, with TRBD1 matching over 11 bases. This CDR3 comprises 14 residues. Germline V CDR1 and CDR2: SEHNR, FQNEAQ (reference sequence). J lost 10 bases, V lost 6 bases, and 10 bases had no gene match. CDR3 amino acids: CASSRPSDRGRAFF. The CDR3 region has the DNA TGTGCCAGCAGTCGACCCTCGGACAGGGGGCGAGCTTTCTTT.

J is TRBJ1-6 and V is TRBV15; D is perhaps TRBD1 (6 bases). Trimming pared 5 bases from V and 9 bases from J, leaving 17 bases between. The CDR3 spans 15 residues. The germline V gene has CDR1 LNHNV and CDR2 YYDKDF (reference sequence). CDR3 coding DNA: TGTGCCACCAGCGGCAGAACAGGGTTCCCTTCACCCCTCCACTTT. This gives the protein CATSGRTGFPSPLHF.

This clone was seen only a few times. This chain connects TRBV7-2 to TRBJ1-3, with D possibly being TRBD1 (5 bases). Germline V gives CDR1 SGHTA, CDR2 FQGNSA. The CDR3 length is 15 residues. Between the trimmed V and J ends, which lost 4 bases and 4 bases, there was a span of 14 bases. The CDR3 DNA sequence: TGTGCCAGCAGCTATGGGACTGGGAAGGGAAACACCATATATTTT. Translated, it gives CASSYGTGKGNTIYF. Full variable domain (missing parts from reference TRBV7-2 and TRBJ1-3): GAGVSQSPSNKVTEKGKDVELRCDPISGHTALYWYRQSLGQGLEFLIYFQGNSAPDKSGLPSDRFSAERTGGSVSTLTIQRTQQEDSAVYLCASSYGTGKGNTIYFGEGSWLTVV.

This chain links TRBV27 with TRBJ1-4, with 7 bases lining up with TRBD1. The junction had 7 bases not matched to a gene; V was cut back by 6 bases and J by 0 bases. CDR1 is MNHEY, CDR2 SMNVEV, per germline (reference sequence). The CDR3 is 16 residues long. The CDR3 DNA sequence: TGTGCCAGCAGATCAGACAGGGCCCCAACTAATGAAAAACTGTTTTTT. Residues: CASRSDRAPTNEKLFF.

The J gene is TRBJ1-6, the V gene TRBV4-2; tentative D call: TRBD1 (6 bases). Germline V lookup: CDR1 LGHNA, CDR2 YNFKEQ. Trimming took 3 bases from V and 0 from J, leaving 9 bases between them. This CDR3 is 16 amino acids long. CDR3 residues: CASSQDRSSYNSPLHF. The CDR3 nucleotides read TGTGCCAGCAGCCAGGACAGAAGCTCCTATAATTCACCCCTCCACTTT.

This chain connects TRBV28 to TRBJ1-5, with a weak D call TRBD1 (5 bases). With 5 bases removed from V and 2 bases from J, the gap between germline ends came to 7 bases. Germline V gene sequence: CDR1 MDHEN, CDR2 SYDVKM. This CDR3 region has 13 residues. The CDR3: CASSDSRNQPQHF. DNA for the CDR3: TGTGCCAGCAGTGACAGTCGCAATCAGCCCCAGCATTTT.

This chain joins TRBV2 and TRBJ2-5; 8 nucleotides line up with TRBD1. The CDR3 is made up of 14 amino acids. Germline CDR1 is SNHLY and CDR2 is FYNNEI. J gave up 4 bases and V 4 bases, and 5 bases lay outside the gene matches. The CDR3 sequence: CASSAQGAGETQYF. In DNA form, the CDR3 reads TGTGCCAGCAGTGCGCAGGGGGCAGGAGAGACCCAGTACTTC.

The V and J genes are TRBV7-9 and TRBJ2-1; TRBD2 matches 15 bases. The CDR3 has 16 residues. V trimming: 7 bases; J trimming: 7 bases; junction bases outside the gene matches: 8. Germline CDR1 is SEHNR and CDR2 is FQNEAQ (reference sequence). The DNA of the CDR3 is TGTGCCAGCACCTTGACCGGGACTAGCGGGAGGAATGAGCAGTTCTTC. It encodes CASTLTGTSGRNEQFF.

This sequence joins TRBV18 and TRBJ1-1, with TRBD1 matching 9 bases. Looked up from germline, CDR1 is KGHSH and CDR2 is LQKENI. The CDR3 consists of 14 residues. V trimming: 4 bases; J trimming: 5 bases; junction bases outside the gene matches: 5. The CDR3 reads CASSLGQGNTEAFF. Here the CDR3 DNA reads TGTGCCAGCTCACTGGGACAGGGCAATACTGAAGCTTTCTTT.

The J gene is TRBJ2-1, the V gene TRBV5-1, with D possibly TRBD1 on 6 matching bases. The V end lost 4 bases, the J end lost 6 bases, and 14 bases lay between the germline ends. Germline V gene data show CDR1 as SGHRS and CDR2 as YFSETQ. This CDR3 is built from 14 residues. CDR3 coding DNA: TGCGCCAGCAGCACCCGGGAAGGGGGCAATGAGCAGTTCTTC. It specifies CASSTREGGNEQFF.

This clone was recorded once. V gene TRBV7-2 combines with J gene TRBJ2-1; D may be TRBD2 (5 bases). The CDR3 is made up of 17 amino acids. The germline V gene has CDR1 SGHTA and CDR2 FQGNSA. Trimming shortened V by 0 bases and J by 0 bases, and 12 bases separated the two germline ends. CDR3 bases: TGTGCCAGCAGCTTAGCGAGCCGGGGAAACTCCTACAATGAGCAGTTCTTC. Its translation is CASSLASRGNSYNEQFF.

The chain couples TRBV28 to TRBJ1-6; D is uncertain. CDR3 length equals 17 residues. CDR1 is MDHEN, CDR2 SYDVKM, per germline. Trimming left V 4 bases short and J 0 bases short, with 13 bases between. The CDR3: CASSSTLGSSYNSPLHF. For the CDR3, the DNA is TGTGCCAGCAGTTCCACCCTGGGCAGCTCCTATAATTCACCCCTCCACTTT.

The chain combines TRBV19 with TRBJ2-1, with 7 bases that match TRBD1. Losses at the gene ends were 3 bases for V and 1 base for J; bases not matched to a gene: 0. CDR3 size: 14 residues. The germline CDR1 and CDR2 sequences are LNHDA and SQIVND (reference sequence). The CDR3 coding sequence is TGTGCCAGTAGTATGGGACAGTCCTACAATGAGCAGTTCTTC. Amino acid sequence: CASSMGQSYNEQFF.

The V gene is TRBV9, the J gene TRBJ1-1; no definite D call. Trimming took 0 bases from V and 2 from J, leaving 17 bases between them. CDR1 and CDR2 from the germline V gene are SGDLS and YYNGEE. CDR3 length: 17 residues. In DNA, the CDR3 is TGTGCCAGCAGCGTAGGAGGGCGGGCAGATGATAACACTGAAGCTTTCTTT. It yields the protein CASSVGGRADDNTEAFF.

The chain recombines TRBV25-1 with TRBJ1-1, with a tentative D call TRBD1 (5 bases). V was shortened by 5 bases and J by 4 bases, with 11 bases between the two germline ends. The CDR3 extends over 13 amino acids. Germline CDR1 and CDR2: MGHDK and SYGVNS. The CDR3 loop reads CASSLQGFTEAFF. Written as DNA, the CDR3 is TGTGCCAGCAGTCTTCAGGGATTCACTGAAGCTTTCTTT.

V is TRBV25-1 and J is TRBJ2-1; a weak D match, TRBD2 (5 bases). This CDR3 contains 14 residues. V was shortened by 5 bases and J by 3 bases, with 11 bases between the two germline ends. Germline loops: CDR1 MGHDK, CDR2 SYGVNS. The CDR3 reads CASSQAGGYNEQFF. CDR3 bases: TGTGCCAGCAGTCAGGCAGGAGGCTACAATGAGCAGTTCTTC.

The CDR3 nucleotides read TGCGCCAGCAGCCCCGGGACTAGCGGGGGATACGAGCAGTACTTC. Its translation is CASSPGTSGGYEQYF. This chain links TRBV5-1 with TRBJ2-7, with 14 bases fitting TRBD2. The germline V gene has CDR1 SGHRS and CDR2 YFSETQ. CDR3 length: 15 residues. V was pared by 4 bases and J by 4 bases, with 4 bases of the junction left unmatched. The full variable domain, completed using reference TRBV5-1 and TRBJ2-7, is KAGVTQTPRYLIKTRGQQVTLSCSPISGHRSVSWYQQTPGQGLQFLFEYFSETQRNKGNFPGRFSGRQFSNSRSEMNVSTLELGDSALYLCASSPGTSGGYEQYFGPGTRLTVT.

The chain joins TRBV27 to TRBJ2-2; D is unclear. V lost 3 bases and J 3 bases, leaving 8 bases between the germline ends. The CDR3 extends over 14 amino acids. Germline V gives CDR1 MNHEY, CDR2 SMNVEV (reference sequence). CDR3 sequence (DNA): TGTGCCAGCAGTTTCCAGCGCCACACCGGGGAGCTGTTTTTT. This encodes CASSFQRHTGELFF.

The J gene is TRBJ2-7, the V gene TRBV18; TRBD2 agrees at 13 bases. CDR3 length equals 15 residues. The junction had 1 base not matched to a gene; V was cut back by 3 bases and J by 2 bases. Germline CDR1 reads KGHSH; CDR2 reads LQKENI. CDR3 region: CASSPGLAGTYEQYF. The CDR3 DNA follows: TGTGCCAGCTCACCGGGACTAGCGGGGACCTACGAGCAGTACTTC. The full variable domain, rest sourced from reference TRBV18 and TRBJ2-7, is NAGVMQNPRHLVRRRGQEARLRCSPMKGHSHVYWYRQLPEEGLKFMVYLQKENIIDESGMPKERFSAEFPKEGPSILRIQQVVRGDSAAYFCASSPGLAGTYEQYFGPGTRLTVT.

The chain has TRBV19 and TRBJ2-2; 9 nucleotides match TRBD1. V was clipped by 5 bases and J by 3 bases; unmatched bases: 7. Germline V CDR1 and CDR2: LNHDA, SQIVND (reference sequence). The CDR3 is 16 amino acids. The CDR3 spells CASSRGRDRDTGELFF. CDR3 bases: TGTGCCAGTAGTCGGGGGCGGGACAGGGACACCGGGGAGCTGTTTTTT.

In its sample, this clone was seen once. The CDR3 is CAISAPGQGGDEQFF. The DNA of the CDR3 is TGTGCCATCAGTGCCCCGGGACAGGGGGGGGATGAGCAGTTCTTC. The rearrangement joins TRBV10-3 to TRBJ2-1, with TRBD1 identical over 11 bases. The CDR3 sequence is 15 residues long. CDR1 ENHRY and CDR2 SYGVKD come from the germline V gene. V gave up 4 bases and J gave up 8 bases; unmatched junction bases: 7.

The genes are TRBV5-1 and TRBJ2-7; weak D call: TRBD2 (5 bases). The CDR3 has 14 amino acids. Per the germline V gene, CDR1 is SGHRS and CDR2 is YFSETQ. Deletions cut 3 bases from V and 6 bases from J, with 16 bases between. CDR3 coding DNA: TGCGCCAGCAGCTATGGGGAGATTGGAGGCGAGCAGTACTTC. Residues: CASSYGEIGGEQYF.

The V call is TRBV6-4, the J call TRBJ2-5; 8 nucleotides match TRBD1. The CDR3 loop spans 16 amino acids. CDR1 is MRHNA and CDR2 is SNTAGT in the germline V gene. The junction had 8 bases not matched to a gene; V was cut back by 3 bases and J by 2 bases. The CDR3: CASSESGTGGQETQYF. The DNA for the CDR3 is TGTGCCAGCAGTGAGTCCGGGACAGGTGGTCAAGAGACCCAGTACTTC.

This clone is medium-sized. The chain carries TRBV2 and TRBJ1-2, with 8 bases lining up with TRBD1. Trimming removed 7 bases from V and 6 bases from J; junction bases left unmatched: 4. This CDR3 region has 12 residues. Per the germline V gene, CDR1 is SNHLY and CDR2 is FYNNEI. The CDR3 sequence: CASTYRGNGYTF. DNA for the CDR3: TGTGCCAGCACTTACAGGGGGAATGGCTACACCTTC.

The J gene is TRBJ2-3, the V gene TRBV9; a weak D match, TRBD1 (5 bases). Deletions cut 2 bases from V and 15 bases from J, with 16 bases between. The CDR3 length is 12 residues. Germline values: CDR1 SGDLS, CDR2 YYNGEE. CDR3 sequence reads: CASSVEQGSKYF. In DNA, the CDR3 is TGTGCCAGCAGCGTTGAGCAGGGAAGTAAATATTTT.